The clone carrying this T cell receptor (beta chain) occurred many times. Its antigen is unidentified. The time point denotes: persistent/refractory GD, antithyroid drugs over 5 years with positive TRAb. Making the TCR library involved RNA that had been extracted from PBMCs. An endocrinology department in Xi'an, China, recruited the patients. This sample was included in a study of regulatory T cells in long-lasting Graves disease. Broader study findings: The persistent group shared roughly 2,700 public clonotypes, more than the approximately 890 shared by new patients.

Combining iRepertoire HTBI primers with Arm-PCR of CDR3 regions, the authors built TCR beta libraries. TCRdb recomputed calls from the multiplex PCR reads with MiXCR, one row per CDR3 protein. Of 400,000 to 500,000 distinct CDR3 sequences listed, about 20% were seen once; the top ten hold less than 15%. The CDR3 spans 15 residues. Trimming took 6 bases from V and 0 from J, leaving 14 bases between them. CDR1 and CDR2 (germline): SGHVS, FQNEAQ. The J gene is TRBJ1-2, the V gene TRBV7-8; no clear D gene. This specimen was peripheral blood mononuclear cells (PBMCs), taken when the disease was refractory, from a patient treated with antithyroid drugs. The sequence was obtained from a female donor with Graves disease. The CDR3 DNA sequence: TGTGCCAGCAGAGAACTACGGGAAGCTAACTATGGCTACACCTTC. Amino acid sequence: CASRELREANYGYTF. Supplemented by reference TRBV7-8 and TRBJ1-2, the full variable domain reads GAGVSQSPRYKVAKRGQDVALRCDPISGHVSLFWYQQALGQGPEFLTYFQNEAQLDKSGLPSDRFFAERPEGSVSTLKIQRTQQEDSAVYLCASRELREANYGYTFGSGTRLTVV.